These 32 T cell receptor beta chains originate from one sample sequenced in a study of blood T cell repertoires in COVID-19. Sequencing used immunoSEQ multiplex PCR; TCRdb keeps in-frame clones, though not all of them. Counted here are fewer than 250,000 clones, around 86% occurring once; the ten biggest clones make up roughly 7.2%. Material for sequencing was PBMCs or T cells enriched from blood (not recorded which). The receptors originated from a man aged 30 to 39 in a cohort exposed to, infected with or recovered from COVID-19 (not recorded which).

The genes are TRBV7-2 and TRBJ2-1, with 12 bases matching TRBD2. CDR3 length: 16 amino acids. CDR1 and CDR2 (germline): SGHTA, FQGNSA. V dropped 1 base and J dropped 5; count of bases not matched to a gene: 3. The CDR3 DNA follows: TGTGCCAGCAGCTTAGGACTAGCGGGGGTAGACAATGAGCAGTTCTTC. It codes for CASSLGLAGVDNEQFF. Variable domain in full (rest from reference TRBV7-2 and TRBJ2-1): GAGVSQSPSNKVTEKGKDVELRCDPISGHTALYWYRQSLGQGLEFLIYFQGNSAPDKSGLPSDRFSAERTGGSVSTLTIQRTQQEDSAVYLCASSLGLAGVDNEQFFGPGTRLTVL.

The chain recombines TRBV5-1 with TRBJ2-1; D is possibly TRBD2 (6 bases). The V gene's germline CDR1 is SGHRS and CDR2 YFSETQ. Deletions cut 3 bases from V and 7 bases from J, with 17 bases between. The CDR3 has 15 residues. The CDR3 loop is CASSWTTVAANEQFF. The CDR3 nucleotides read TGCGCCAGCAGCTGGACCACTGTAGCGGCTAATGAGCAGTTCTTC.

The chain recombines TRBV14 with TRBJ2-2; TRBD1 matches at 9 bases. Looked up from germline, CDR1 is SGHDN and CDR2 is FVKESK. CDR3 length: 15 amino acids. V was clipped by 5 bases and J by 5 bases; unmatched bases: 6. CDR3 DNA: TGTGCCAGCAGCTTCGGACAGGGGAGAACCGGGGAGCTGTTTTTT. It translates to CASSFGQGRTGELFF. Full variable domain (outside the CDR3, taken from reference TRBV14 and TRBJ2-2): EAGVTQFPSHSVIEKGQTVTLRCDPISGHDNLYWYRRVMGKEIKFLLHFVKESKQDESGMPNNRFLAERTGGTYSTLKVQPAELEDSGVYFCASSFGQGRTGELFFGEGSRLTVL.

This clone was seen only a few times. This chain uses TRBV19 with TRBJ2-2; D is perhaps TRBD2 (5 bases). The V end was cut by 3 bases, the J end by 1 base, with 6 bases between. Per the germline V gene, CDR1 is LNHDA and CDR2 is SQIVND (reference sequence). The CDR3 has 14 amino acids. CDR3 protein: CASSIRGNTGELFF. CDR3 sequence (DNA): TGTGCCAGTAGTATCCGGGGGAACACCGGGGAGCTGTTTTTT.

This chain connects TRBV28 to TRBJ1-2, with no clear D. V dropped 5 bases and J dropped 4 bases, with 20 bases sitting between them. Per germline, CDR1 MDHEN and CDR2 SYDVKM. The CDR3 length is 16 residues. The CDR3 here is CASSPLSVSYFYGYTF. In DNA, the CDR3 is TGTGCCAGCAGTCCCCTCTCCGTCTCGTACTTCTATGGCTACACCTTC.

The genes are TRBV7-9 and TRBJ2-7; D perhaps matches TRBD1 (5 bases). The CDR3 runs to 13 residues. Germline-derived CDR1 and CDR2 are SEHNR and FQNEAQ (reference sequence). V was pared by 5 bases and J by 3 bases, with 11 bases between. CDR3 sequence (DNA): TGTGCCAGCAGCCCGACAGAGGACTACGAGCAGTACTTC. As protein: CASSPTEDYEQYF.

The chain couples TRBV28 to TRBJ1-1; no reliable D call. V lost 4 bases, J lost 2 bases, and 5 bases lay in between. The CDR3 totals 12 residues. The V gene's germline CDR1 is MDHEN and CDR2 SYDVKM. CDR3 sequence reads: CASSSVNTEAFF. The DNA of the CDR3 is TGTGCCAGCAGTTCCGTAAACACTGAAGCTTTCTTT.

The genes are TRBV10-3 and TRBJ1-3, with 9 bases fitting TRBD1. The CDR3 is 15 amino acids. After removal of 6 bases from V and 5 bases from J, the junction contained 8 bases not matched to a gene. Germline CDR1 and CDR2: ENHRY and SYGVKD. CDR3 nucleotides: TGTGCCATCAGACCGGGACAGGGAGTTAGAAACACCATATATTTT. Encoded protein: CAIRPGQGVRNTIYF.

J is TRBJ2-3 and V is TRBV9, with 7 bases fitting TRBD2. Germline V gene lookup returns CDR1 SGDLS and CDR2 YYNGEE. This CDR3 spans 16 amino acids. The V segment lost 0 bases and the J segment 4 bases; nucleotides outside the gene matches: 8. In DNA form, the CDR3 reads TGTGCCAGCAGCGTAGATTGGGAGCGGGATTCAGATACGCAGTATTTT. It is translated as CASSVDWERDSDTQYF. Supplemented by reference TRBV9 and TRBJ2-3, the full variable domain reads DSGVTQTPKHLITATGQRVTLRCSPRSGDLSVYWYQQSLDQGLQFLIQYYNGEERAKGNILERFSAQQFPDLHSELNLSSLELGDSALYFCASSVDWERDSDTQYFGPGTRLTVL.

The CDR3 DNA reads as TGTGCCACCAGCAGAGGGGTGGGACAGAACTCCTACGAGCAGTACTTC. Translation: CATSRGVGQNSYEQYF. This chain uses TRBV15 with TRBJ2-7; 7 bases map to TRBD1. This CDR3 is built from 16 residues. V dropped 1 base and J dropped 0; count of bases not matched to a gene: 6. Germline loops: CDR1 LNHNV, CDR2 YYDKDF (reference sequence).

The rearrangement uses TRBV28 and TRBJ2-3; perhaps TRBD1 as D (5 bases). The V end was cut by 2 bases, the J end by 7 bases, with 10 bases between. The CDR3 is 13 residues long. Germline CDR1 MDHEN, CDR2 SYDVKM. CDR3 nucleotides: TGTGCCAGCAGTTTAGGGGCGCCGAATACGCAGTATTTT. Encoded protein: CASSLGAPNTQYF.

The V gene is TRBV9, the J gene TRBJ1-4; 7 bases line up with TRBD1. This CDR3 contains 15 residues. The V gene end was trimmed by 0 bases and the J gene end by 7 bases; junction bases not matched to a gene: 6. The germline gives CDR1 SGDLS, CDR2 YYNGEE. The CDR3 bases are TGTGCCAGCAGCGTAGAGGTACAGGGGAGTGAAAAACTGTTTTTT. This codes for CASSVEVQGSEKLFF.

This chain connects TRBV5-1 to TRBJ1-5; 9 nucleotides align to TRBD1. Germline CDR1 SGHRS, CDR2 YFSETQ. This CDR3 region has 15 residues. V trimming: 4 bases; J trimming: 5 bases; junction bases outside the gene matches: 7. The CDR3 coding sequence is TGCGCCAGCAGCCGGACAGGGGTAGGGGATCAGCCCCAGCATTTT. Its protein is CASSRTGVGDQPQHF.

The chain joins TRBV14 to TRBJ1-2; TRBD1 matches at 7 bases. The V segment lost 2 bases and the J segment 6 bases; nucleotides outside the gene matches: 6. The germline V gene encodes CDR1 SGHDN and CDR2 FVKESK. CDR3 length: 14 residues. CDR3 DNA sequence: TGTGCCAGCAGCCAATCACAGGGGATCCATGGCTACACCTTC. It yields the protein CASSQSQGIHGYTF.

This clone is a singleton in its sample. The chain uses TRBV7-8 and TRBJ2-7; the D is unclear. V lost 2 bases, J lost 3 bases, and 11 bases lay in between. The CDR3 has 14 residues. Germline-derived CDR1 and CDR2 are SGHVS and FQNEAQ. Here the CDR3 reads CASSLSPGLYEQYF. For the CDR3, the DNA is TGTGCCAGCAGCTTATCCCCGGGTCTCTACGAGCAGTACTTC.

The V call is TRBV28, the J call TRBJ2-2; D unclear. Trimming took 6 bases from V and 5 from J, leaving 10 bases between them. The CDR3 has 13 residues. CDR1 is MDHEN, CDR2 SYDVKM, per germline. DNA for the CDR3: TGTGCCAGCAGCTTTCCGTTGACCGGGGAGCTGTTTTTT. Translating it yields CASSFPLTGELFF. Together with reference TRBV28 and TRBJ2-2, the CDR3 gives the full variable domain: DVKVTQSSRYLVKRTGEKVFLECVQDMDHENMFWYRQDPGLGLRLIYFSYDVKMKEKGDIPEGYSVSREKKERFSLILESASTNQTSMYLCASSFPLTGELFFGEGSRLTVL.

The V call is TRBV5-1, the J call TRBJ1-3, with 8 bases fitting TRBD1. Germline V gene sequence: CDR1 SGHRS, CDR2 YFSETQ. This CDR3 is built from 15 residues. V gave up 3 bases and J gave up 4 bases; unmatched junction bases: 6. The CDR3 region is CASSSRGLDGNTIYF. As DNA, the CDR3 is TGCGCCAGCAGCTCCAGGGGGCTCGACGGAAACACCATATATTTT.

This sequence joins TRBV6-5 and TRBJ1-3; 7 positions agree with TRBD1. The CDR3 length is 15 residues. Germline assignment: CDR1 MNHEY and CDR2 SVGAGI. V was clipped by 2 bases and J by 2 bases; unmatched bases: 3. CDR3: CASSYKTGTGNTIYF. The CDR3 DNA sequence: TGTGCCAGCAGTTACAAGACAGGGACTGGAAACACCATATATTTT.

This rearrangement joins TRBV7-9 to TRBJ2-7; 12 nucleotides match TRBD2. After removal of 6 bases from V and 3 bases from J, the junction contained 6 bases not matched to a gene. Germline CDR1 and CDR2: SEHNR and FQNEAQ (reference sequence). The CDR3 has 15 amino acids. CDR3 DNA sequence: TGTGCCAGCAGTCGGACTAGCGGGATCTTCTACGAGCAGTACTTC. It codes for CASSRTSGIFYEQYF.

The chain is built from TRBV7-6 and TRBJ1-3; D unclear. Trimming removed 0 bases from V and 0 bases from J, with 9 bases in between. CDR1 is SGHVS, CDR2 FNYEAQ, per germline. The CDR3 is made up of 16 amino acids. The CDR3 spells CASSLAAGFSGNTIYF. The CDR3 DNA reads as TGTGCCAGCAGCTTAGCGGCGGGATTCTCTGGAAACACCATATATTTT.

This clone was counted between two and nine times. This chain uses TRBV5-6 with TRBJ2-7; 9 bases map to TRBD1. The V and J ends lost 0 bases and 7 bases, in that order; junction bases with no gene match: 11. The CDR3 runs 16 residues. The germline V gene has CDR1 SGHDT and CDR2 YYEEEE. The CDR3 DNA sequence: TGTGCCAGCAGCTTGGTCCGGGACAGGGACGCATGGGAGCAGTACTTC. As protein: CASSLVRDRDAWEQYF.

This clone appeared a single time. The chain links TRBV4-1 to TRBJ1-5; D is unclear. CDR1 is MGHRA and CDR2 is YSYEKL in the germline V gene. The ends were cut back, 3 bases at V and 6 bases at J, with 12 bases in the middle. The CDR3 spans 14 residues. The CDR3 nucleotides are TGCGCCAGCAGCCATGCAACTTCCGGTCAGCCCCAGCATTTT. Protein sequence: CASSHATSGQPQHF.

This clone was counted between two and nine times. The V and J genes are TRBV5-1 and TRBJ1-2; 7 nucleotides align to TRBD1. Germline V lookup: CDR1 SGHRS, CDR2 YFSETQ. The CDR3 has 14 residues. V lost 4 bases, J lost 0 bases, and 3 bases stayed unmatched. CDR3 protein: CASSPTGTNYGYTF. DNA for the CDR3: TGCGCCAGCAGCCCGACAGGGACTAACTATGGCTACACCTTC.

The CDR3 nucleotides read TGTGCCAGTAGTACTCAGGGTTACAATGAGCAGTTCTTC. Residues: CASSTQGYNEQFF. The chain links TRBV19 to TRBJ2-1; a possible D gene is TRBD1 (5 bases). The ends were cut back, 4 bases at V and 4 bases at J, with 8 bases in the middle. Germline V CDR1 and CDR2: LNHDA, SQIVND (reference sequence). CDR3 length: 13 amino acids. Full variable domain (outside the CDR3, taken from reference TRBV19 and TRBJ2-1): DGGITQSPKYLFRKEGQNVTLSCEQNLNHDAMYWYRQDPGQGLRLIYYSQIVNDFQKGDIAEGYSVSREKKESFPLTVTSAQKNPTAFYLCASSTQGYNEQFFGPGTRLTVL.

This sequence joins TRBV2 and TRBJ2-7; 10 nucleotides align to TRBD1. The CDR3 is 14 amino acids. V trimming: 6 bases; J trimming: 5 bases; junction bases outside the gene matches: 7. From germline, CDR1 is SNHLY and CDR2 FYNNEI. CDR3 DNA: TGTGCCAGCAGGTTCCGGGACAGGGGAGACGAGCAGTACTTC. Amino acids: CASRFRDRGDEQYF.

The chain employs TRBV27 and TRBJ1-6; tentatively, D is TRBD1 (6 bases). The CDR3 covers 13 residues. In germline, CDR1 is MNHEY, CDR2 SMNVEV (reference sequence). Trimming removed 6 bases from V and 9 bases from J, with 12 bases in between. CDR3 sequence reads: CASSRGGRSPLHF. For the CDR3, the DNA is TGTGCCAGCAGCCGGGGGGGCCGTTCACCCCTCCACTTT.

The genes are TRBV10-3 and TRBJ2-1; TRBD2 matches 9 bases. CDR1 is ENHRY and CDR2 is SYGVKD in the germline V gene. CDR3 length: 17 amino acids. Germline trimming cut 0 bases from V and 5 bases from J; bases unmatched to any gene: 8. The CDR3: CAISESMAGGQHNEQFF. CDR3 bases: TGTGCCATCAGTGAGTCTATGGCGGGAGGGCAGCACAATGAGCAGTTCTTC.

The chain employs TRBV9 and TRBJ2-1; TRBD2 aligns across 13 bases. Germline CDR1 is SGDLS and CDR2 is YYNGEE. This CDR3 is built from 16 residues. The ends lost 3 bases at V and 10 bases at J; junction bases unmatched: 10. CDR3 in amino acids: CASSDQLAGGPREQFF. The DNA of the CDR3 is TGTGCCAGCAGCGACCAACTAGCGGGAGGGCCGAGGGAGCAGTTCTTC. Full variable domain (remainder filled in from reference TRBV9 and TRBJ2-1): DSGVTQTPKHLITATGQRVTLRCSPRSGDLSVYWYQQSLDQGLQFLIQYYNGEERAKGNILERFSAQQFPDLHSELNLSSLELGDSALYFCASSDQLAGGPREQFFGPGTRLTVL.

This clone was observed once. The chain recombines TRBV7-9 with TRBJ2-7, with TRBD2 matching over 12 bases. The germline V gene encodes CDR1 SEHNR and CDR2 FQNEAQ (reference sequence). CDR3 length: 19 residues. The junction had 22 bases not matched to a gene; V was cut back by 7 bases and J by 6 bases. For the CDR3, the DNA is TGTGCCAGCATCCCAAAGGGCCTAGCGGGAGGGCCGGAGTCTCTCGAGCAGTACTTC. Residues: CASIPKGLAGGPESLEQYF.

This clone was picked up one time. The chain recombines TRBV24-1 with TRBJ2-3; possible D gene TRBD1, 6 bases. V was pared by 4 bases and J by 4 bases, with 8 bases between. Germline loops: CDR1 KGHDR, CDR2 SFDVKD. The CDR3 loop spans 13 amino acids. The CDR3 loop is CATSDRGSDTQYF. The CDR3 DNA reads as TGTGCCACCAGTGACAGGGGTTCAGATACGCAGTATTTT.

V gene TRBV27 combines with J gene TRBJ2-1; no definite D call. The CDR3 has 15 residues. V gave up 1 base and J gave up 4 bases, with 11 bases separating them. CDR1 is MNHEY, CDR2 SMNVEV, per germline (reference sequence). CDR3 DNA sequence: TGTGCCAGCAGTTTATACGGGTTCACTTACAATGAGCAGTTCTTC. Amino acids: CASSLYGFTYNEQFF.

The V call is TRBV5-1, the J call TRBJ2-1; the D gene is possibly TRBD2 (6 bases). This CDR3 contains 16 residues. Germline CDR1 reads SGHRS; CDR2 reads YFSETQ. V gave up 4 bases and J gave up 0 bases, with 14 bases separating them. CDR3 sequence: CASSHNGGSSYNEQFF. In DNA form, the CDR3 reads TGCGCCAGCAGCCACAACGGGGGTAGCTCCTACAATGAGCAGTTCTTC.